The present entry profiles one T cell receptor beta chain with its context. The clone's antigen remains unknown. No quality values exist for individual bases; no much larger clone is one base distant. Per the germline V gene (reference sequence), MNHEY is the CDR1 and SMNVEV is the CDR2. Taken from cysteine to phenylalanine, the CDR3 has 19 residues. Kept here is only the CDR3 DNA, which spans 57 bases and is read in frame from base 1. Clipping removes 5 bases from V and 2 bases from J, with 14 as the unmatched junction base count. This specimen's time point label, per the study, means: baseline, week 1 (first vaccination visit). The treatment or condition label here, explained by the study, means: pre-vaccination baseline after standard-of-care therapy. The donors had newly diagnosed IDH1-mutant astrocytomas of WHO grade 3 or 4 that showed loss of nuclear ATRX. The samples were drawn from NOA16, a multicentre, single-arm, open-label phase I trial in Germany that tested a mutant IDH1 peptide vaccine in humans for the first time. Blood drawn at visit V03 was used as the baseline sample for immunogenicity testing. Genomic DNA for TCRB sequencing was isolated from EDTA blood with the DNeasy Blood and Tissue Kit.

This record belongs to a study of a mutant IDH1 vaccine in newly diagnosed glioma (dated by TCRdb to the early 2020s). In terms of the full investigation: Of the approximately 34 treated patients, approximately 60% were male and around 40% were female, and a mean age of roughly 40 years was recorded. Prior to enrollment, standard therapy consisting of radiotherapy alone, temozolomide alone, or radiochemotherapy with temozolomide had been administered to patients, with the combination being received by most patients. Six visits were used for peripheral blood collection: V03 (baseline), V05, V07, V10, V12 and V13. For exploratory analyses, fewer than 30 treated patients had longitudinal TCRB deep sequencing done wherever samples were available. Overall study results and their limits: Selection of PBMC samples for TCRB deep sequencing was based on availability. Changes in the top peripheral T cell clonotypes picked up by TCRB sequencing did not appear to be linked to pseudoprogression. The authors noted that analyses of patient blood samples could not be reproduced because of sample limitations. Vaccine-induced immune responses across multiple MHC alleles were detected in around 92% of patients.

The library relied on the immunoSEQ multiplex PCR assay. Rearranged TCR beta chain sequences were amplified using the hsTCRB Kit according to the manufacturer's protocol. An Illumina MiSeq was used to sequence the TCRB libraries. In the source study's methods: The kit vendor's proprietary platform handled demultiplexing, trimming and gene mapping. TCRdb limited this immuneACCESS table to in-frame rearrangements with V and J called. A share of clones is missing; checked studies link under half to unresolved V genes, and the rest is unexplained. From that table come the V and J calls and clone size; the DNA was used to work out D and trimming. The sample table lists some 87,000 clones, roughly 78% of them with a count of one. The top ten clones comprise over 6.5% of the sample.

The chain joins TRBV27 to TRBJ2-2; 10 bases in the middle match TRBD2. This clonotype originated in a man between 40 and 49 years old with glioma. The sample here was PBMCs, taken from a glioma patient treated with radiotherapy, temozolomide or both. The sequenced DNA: TGTGCCAGCAGTATTATATGGCGTCCTAGCGGGAGTAACACCGGGGAGCTGTTTTTT. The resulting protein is CASSIIWRPSGSNTGELFF.